These 10 T cell receptor beta chains came from one sample sequenced in a study of vaccination and CD4 T cells after COVID-19 (dated by TCRdb to between 2021 and 2024). Library generation was performed with PCR. The reads were generated on an Illumina iSeq 100. DNA from cultured CD4+ T cells underwent TCR sequencing with the Oncomine TCR Beta short-read assay at the Johns Hopkins FTIC core. The public reads were reanalyzed by TCRdb: fastp trimming at Q25, MiXCR alignment, in-frame beta chains only. Entries are consolidated by CDR3 protein sequence, retaining the most common genes and DNA. The sample table holds 7,500 or so distinct CDR3 sequences, of which about 41% were seen once. The ten largest clones add up to 37% of the sample. No antigen has been identified for these receptors. The treatment or condition label, as the study defines it: roughly ten-day PBMC culture with coronavirus spike peptide pools or control peptides (ViraFEST assay). CD4+ T cells from unexposed donors were collected before the COVID-19 pandemic (2011-2018).

Material for sequencing was CD4+ T cells from blood, cultured in vitro. The origin of the receptors is a human donor in good health.

The V call is TRBV5-4, the J call TRBJ1-5; the D gene is possibly TRBD1 (6 bases). This CDR3 has 14 residues. Germline loops: CDR1 SGHNT, CDR2 YYREEE (reference sequence). V was cut by 4 bases and J by 2 bases, with 10 bases left in between. CDR3 nucleotides: TGTGCCAGCAGCCGAGGGGGTGGCAATCAGCCCCAGCATTTT. Protein sequence: CASSRGGGNQPQHF.

The table lists this clonotype with a few counts. CDR3 nucleotides: TGTGCCAGCAGCTCCCTCCCGGGACAGGCCTCCCTCCGTAACTATGGCTACACCTTC. It yields the protein CASSSLPGQASLRNYGYTF. The chain uses TRBV7-2 and TRBJ1-2; TRBD1 matches 8 bases. The germline V gene has CDR1 SGHTA and CDR2 FQGNSA. V trimming: 4 bases; J trimming: 1 base; junction bases outside the gene matches: 17. There are 19 residues in the CDR3. Together with reference TRBV7-2 and TRBJ1-2, the CDR3 gives the full variable domain: GAGVSQSPSNKVTEKGKDVELRCDPISGHTALYWYRQSLGQGLEFLIYFQGNSAPDKSGLPSDRFSAERTGGSVSTLTIQRTQQEDSAVYLCASSSLPGQASLRNYGYTFGSGTRLTVV.

This clonotype was found a few times. The chain recombines TRBV6-1 with TRBJ1-1; TRBD1 is a possible D gene (5 bases). Germline lookup yields CDR1 MNHNS and CDR2 SASEGT. The CDR3 consists of 14 residues. V was clipped by 4 bases and J by 6 bases, with 15 bases between them. This CDR3 is CASSAPGGAAEAFF. Here the CDR3 DNA reads TGTGCCAGCAGTGCGCCGGGTGGGGCCGCTGAAGCTTTCTTT.

This chain uses TRBV7-9 with TRBJ1-2, with D tentatively TRBD1 (6 bases). The V gene lost 3 bases and the J gene lost 3 bases, with 14 bases spanning the gap. This CDR3 is built from 15 residues. CDR1 is SEHNR, CDR2 FQNEAQ, per germline (reference sequence). The CDR3 bases are TGTGCCAGCAGCTTGTCTCAGGGGTACGACTATGGCTACACCTTC. Protein: CASSLSQGYDYGYTF.

The rearrangement joins TRBV19 to TRBJ2-2; D gene uncertain. Trimming took off 1 base at V and 1 base at J, with 10 bases between the two ends. The CDR3 sequence is 16 residues long. CDR1 and CDR2 from the germline V gene are LNHDA and SQIVND (reference sequence). Here the CDR3 reads CASSIGQPQNTGELFF. In nucleotides, the CDR3 is TGTGCCAGTAGTATAGGCCAGCCCCAGAACACCGGGGAGCTGTTTTTT.

This clonotype has a handful of counts. The rearrangement uses TRBV6-1 and TRBJ2-5; TRBD2 aligns across 11 bases. CDR1 is MNHNS and CDR2 is SASEGT in the germline V gene. The CDR3 runs to 14 residues. V lost 9 bases, J lost 2 bases, and 5 bases stayed unmatched. CDR3 in amino acids: CASSSGGPQETQYF. The CDR3, as DNA: TGTGCCAGTTCTAGCGGGGGGCCTCAAGAGACCCAGTACTTC.

In DNA form, the CDR3 reads TGCGCCAGCAGCTTAGGGCTTACCGTCGAGACCCAGTACTTC. Protein product: CASSLGLTVETQYF. The rearrangement uses TRBV5-1 and TRBJ2-5; no clear D. The V gene lost 2 bases and the J gene lost 5 bases, with 13 bases spanning the gap. The CDR3 sequence is 14 residues long. CDR1 SGHRS and CDR2 YFSETQ come from the germline V gene.

J is TRBJ1-6 and V is TRBV20-1; D call uncertain. The CDR3 extends over 13 amino acids. Looked up from germline, CDR1 is DFQATT and CDR2 is SNEGSKA (reference sequence). Trimming removed 6 bases at V and 7 bases at J, with 13 bases between. The CDR3 region is CSAATSFNSPLHF. CDR3 nucleotides: TGCAGTGCGGCGACAAGCTTCAATTCACCCCTCCACTTT.

With regard to this clonotype: An end of the junction differs from the germline gene, which may be a read error. The genes are TRBV19 and TRBJ1-2; D possibly corresponds to TRBD1 (5 bases). The CDR3 loop spans 18 amino acids. The V gene's germline CDR1 is LNHDA and CDR2 SQIVND (reference sequence). The CDR3 region has the DNA TGTACCAGTAGTCCTCGAAGAGTGGGACGCCTAGCTAACTATGGCTACACCTTC. Translation: CTSSPRRVGRLANYGYTF.

This clonotype was observed a handful of times. CDR3 bases: TGCAGTGCTAGCTGGGAGGAAGAGACCCAGTACTTC. It translates to CSASWEEETQYF. The rearrangement joins TRBV20-1 to TRBJ2-5; tentatively, D is TRBD2 (6 bases). The CDR3 totals 12 residues. Germline V gene lookup returns CDR1 DFQATT and CDR2 SNEGSKA (reference sequence). V was cut by 3 bases and J by 3 bases, with 8 bases left in between.